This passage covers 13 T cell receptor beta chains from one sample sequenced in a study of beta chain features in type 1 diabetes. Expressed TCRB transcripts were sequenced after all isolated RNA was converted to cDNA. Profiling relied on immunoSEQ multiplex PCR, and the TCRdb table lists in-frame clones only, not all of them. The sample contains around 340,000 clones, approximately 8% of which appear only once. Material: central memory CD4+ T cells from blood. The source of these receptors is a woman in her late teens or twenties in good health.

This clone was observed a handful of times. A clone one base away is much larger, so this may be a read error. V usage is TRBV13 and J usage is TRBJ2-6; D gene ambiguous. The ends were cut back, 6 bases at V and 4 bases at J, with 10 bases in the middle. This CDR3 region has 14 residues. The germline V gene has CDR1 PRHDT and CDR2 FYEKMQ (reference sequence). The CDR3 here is CASRWGSGANVLTF. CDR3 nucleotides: TGTGCCAGCAGATGGGGTTCCGGGGCCAACGTCCTGACTTTC.

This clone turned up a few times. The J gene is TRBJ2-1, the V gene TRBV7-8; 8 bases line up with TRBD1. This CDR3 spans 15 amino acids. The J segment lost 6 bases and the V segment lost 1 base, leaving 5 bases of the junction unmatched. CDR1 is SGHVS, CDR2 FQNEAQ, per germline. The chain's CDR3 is CASSLGRQGFNEQFF. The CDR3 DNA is TGTGCCAGCAGCTTAGGGCGACAGGGGTTCAATGAGCAGTTCTTC.

CDR3 protein: CASSDRGNTGELFF. CDR3 nucleotides: TGTGCCAGCAGCGACAGGGGAAACACCGGGGAGCTGTTTTTT. The chain combines TRBV7-3 with TRBJ2-2, with 8 bases aligning to TRBD1. Germline CDR1 and CDR2: SGHTA and FQGTGA. V shed 5 bases, J shed 2 bases, and the junction held 1 base outside the gene matches. This CDR3 is 14 amino acids long.

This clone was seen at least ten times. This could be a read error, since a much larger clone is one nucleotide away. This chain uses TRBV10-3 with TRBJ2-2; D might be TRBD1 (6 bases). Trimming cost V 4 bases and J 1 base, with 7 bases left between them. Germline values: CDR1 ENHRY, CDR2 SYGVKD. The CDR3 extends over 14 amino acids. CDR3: CAISAGQNTGELFF. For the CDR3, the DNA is TGTGCCATCAGTGCGGGACAGAACACCGGGGAGCTGTTTTTT.

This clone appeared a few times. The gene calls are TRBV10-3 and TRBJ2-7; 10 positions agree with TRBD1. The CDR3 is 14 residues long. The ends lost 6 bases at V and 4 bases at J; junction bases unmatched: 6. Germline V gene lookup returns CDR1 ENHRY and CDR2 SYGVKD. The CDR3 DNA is TGTGCCATCAGGGGGACAGGGGTGCAATACGAGCAGTACTTC. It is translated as CAIRGTGVQYEQYF.

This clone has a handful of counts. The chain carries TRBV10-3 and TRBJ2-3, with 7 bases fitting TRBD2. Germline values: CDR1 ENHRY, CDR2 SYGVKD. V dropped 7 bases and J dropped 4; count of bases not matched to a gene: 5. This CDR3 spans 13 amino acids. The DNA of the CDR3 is TGTGCCATCATGGTAGCGGGCTCAGATACGCAGTATTTT. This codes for CAIMVAGSDTQYF.

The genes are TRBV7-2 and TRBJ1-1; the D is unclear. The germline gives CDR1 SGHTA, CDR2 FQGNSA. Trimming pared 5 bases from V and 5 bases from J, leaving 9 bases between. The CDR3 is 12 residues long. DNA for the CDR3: TGTGCCAGCAGCCAATTGGGGACTGAAGCTTTCTTT. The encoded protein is CASSQLGTEAFF.

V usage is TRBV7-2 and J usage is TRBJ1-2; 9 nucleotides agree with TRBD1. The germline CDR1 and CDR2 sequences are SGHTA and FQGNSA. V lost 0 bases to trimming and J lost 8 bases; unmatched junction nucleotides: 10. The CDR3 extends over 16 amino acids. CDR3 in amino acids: CASSLATGGAGLGYTF. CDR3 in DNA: TGTGCCAGCAGCTTAGCTACAGGGGGCGCTGGGTTGGGCTACACCTTC.

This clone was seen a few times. CDR3 residues: CASSQDLWSPTGANVLTF. The DNA for the CDR3 is TGCGCCAGCAGCCAAGATTTATGGTCCCCCACTGGGGCCAACGTCCTGACTTTC. The chain joins TRBV4-3 to TRBJ2-6, with unresolved D. Trimming shortened V by 0 bases and J by 2 bases, and 14 bases separated the two germline ends. Germline values: CDR1 LGHNA, CDR2 YSLEER. This CDR3 has 18 amino acids.

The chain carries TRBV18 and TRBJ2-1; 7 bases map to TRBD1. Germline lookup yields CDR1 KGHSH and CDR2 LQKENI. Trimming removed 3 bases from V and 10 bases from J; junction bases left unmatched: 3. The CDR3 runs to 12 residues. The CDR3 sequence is CASSPRQGEQFF. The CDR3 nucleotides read TGTGCCAGCTCACCTCGACAGGGCGAGCAGTTCTTC.

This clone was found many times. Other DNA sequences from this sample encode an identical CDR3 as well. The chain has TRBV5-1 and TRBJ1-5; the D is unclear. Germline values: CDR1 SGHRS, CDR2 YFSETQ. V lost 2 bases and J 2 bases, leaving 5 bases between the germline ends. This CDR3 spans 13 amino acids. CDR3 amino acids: CASSFSGNQPQHF. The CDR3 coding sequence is TGCGCCAGCAGCTTCTCAGGCAATCAGCCCCAGCATTTT. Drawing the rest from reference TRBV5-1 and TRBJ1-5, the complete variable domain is KAGVTQTPRYLIKTRGQQVTLSCSPISGHRSVSWYQQTPGQGLQFLFEYFSETQRNKGNFPGRFSGRQFSNSRSEMNVSTLELGDSALYLCASSFSGNQPQHFGDGTRLSIL.

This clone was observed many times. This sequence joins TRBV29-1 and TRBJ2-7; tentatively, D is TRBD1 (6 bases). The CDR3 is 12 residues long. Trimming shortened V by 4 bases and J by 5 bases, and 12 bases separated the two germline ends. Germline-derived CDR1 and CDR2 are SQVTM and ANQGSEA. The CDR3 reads CSVGSGVHEQYF. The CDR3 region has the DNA TGCAGCGTTGGCTCAGGGGTCCACGAGCAGTACTTC.

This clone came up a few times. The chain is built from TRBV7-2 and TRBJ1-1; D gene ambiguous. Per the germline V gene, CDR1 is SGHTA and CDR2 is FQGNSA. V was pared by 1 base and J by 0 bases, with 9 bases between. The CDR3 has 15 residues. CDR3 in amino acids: CASSLVWMMNTEAFF. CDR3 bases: TGTGCCAGCAGCTTAGTTTGGATGATGAACACTGAAGCTTTCTTT.